Listed below are T cell receptor beta chains from one sample, sequenced in a study of patients and donors after allogeneic stem cell transplantation. TCRdb passed the RT-PCR reads through MiXCR, listing each CDR3 protein once. The sample records roughly 880,000 distinct CDR3 sequences, about 20% being singletons. What was sequenced was blood, either unsorted or a sorted T cell fraction (not recorded which). The receptors come from a human donor who was either an allogeneic HSCT recipient or a stem cell or donor lymphocyte infusion donor (not recorded which). It is not recorded whose cells these are; they may come from a transplant donor. Both conserved end residues are trimmed from each CDR3. The order of the fields is D gene, V gene, J gene, CDR3 protein. A D gene is named only where the DNA matches it firmly.

d_gene: TRBD1
v_gene: TRBV7-9
j_gene: TRBJ1-4
CDR3aa: ASSQPGQGQFNEKLF

d_gene: NA
v_gene: TRBV18
j_gene: TRBJ2-1
CDR3aa: ASSPPSDSREQF

d_gene: NA
v_gene: TRBV4-1
j_gene: TRBJ1-2
CDR3aa: ASSQEQLGFGYT

d_gene: TRBD2
v_gene: TRBV15
j_gene: TRBJ2-5
CDR3aa: ATRSTSGGETQY

d_gene: NA
v_gene: TRBV18
j_gene: TRBJ2-1
CDR3aa: ASSPRARTDEQF

d_gene: TRBD2
v_gene: TRBV3-1
j_gene: TRBJ2-2
CDR3aa: ASRKPLAGRGRGELF

d_gene: TRBD2
v_gene: TRBV7-2
j_gene: TRBJ2-5
CDR3aa: ASSPSGVETQY

d_gene: TRBD2
v_gene: TRBV5-6
j_gene: TRBJ2-7
CDR3aa: ASSLGIAGLYEQY

d_gene: NA
v_gene: TRBV5-1
j_gene: TRBJ1-5
CDR3aa: ASSSGTGPGRDQPQH

d_gene: TRBD1
v_gene: TRBV11-1
j_gene: TRBJ1-2
CDR3aa: ASSPGTGGYT

d_gene: NA
v_gene: TRBV12-3/TRBV12-4
j_gene: TRBJ1-3
CDR3aa: ASSFARGSGNTIY

d_gene: NA
v_gene: TRBV29-1
j_gene: TRBJ1-3
CDR3aa: SVESRGTGNTIY

d_gene: TRBD2
v_gene: TRBV4-1
j_gene: TRBJ2-3
CDR3aa: ASSQVATSGGVASTDTQY

d_gene: NA
v_gene: TRBV6-5
j_gene: TRBJ2-7
CDR3aa: ASSYSGGGRNYEQY

d_gene: NA
v_gene: TRBV6-5
j_gene: TRBJ2-7
CDR3aa: ASSYSNSLAEQY

d_gene: NA
v_gene: TRBV4-3
j_gene: TRBJ1-5
CDR3aa: ASSQAITGNQPQH

d_gene: TRBD1
v_gene: TRBV20-1
j_gene: TRBJ2-5
CDR3aa: SGGDRETQY

d_gene: NA
v_gene: TRBV7-2
j_gene: TRBJ2-7
CDR3aa: ASSSVVAYSYEQY

d_gene: TRBD1
v_gene: TRBV29-1
j_gene: TRBJ1-2
CDR3aa: SVEGGQGLYGYT

d_gene: TRBD2
v_gene: TRBV27
j_gene: TRBJ2-1
CDR3aa: ASSLPGTSYPNEQF

d_gene: NA
v_gene: TRBV12-3/TRBV12-4
j_gene: TRBJ1-2
CDR3aa: ASSFHLGQANYGYT

d_gene: NA
v_gene: TRBV6-6
j_gene: TRBJ1-5
CDR3aa: ASSFPGAHPH

d_gene: TRBD1
v_gene: TRBV20-1
j_gene: TRBJ1-2
CDR3aa: SATQGRGRWYGYT